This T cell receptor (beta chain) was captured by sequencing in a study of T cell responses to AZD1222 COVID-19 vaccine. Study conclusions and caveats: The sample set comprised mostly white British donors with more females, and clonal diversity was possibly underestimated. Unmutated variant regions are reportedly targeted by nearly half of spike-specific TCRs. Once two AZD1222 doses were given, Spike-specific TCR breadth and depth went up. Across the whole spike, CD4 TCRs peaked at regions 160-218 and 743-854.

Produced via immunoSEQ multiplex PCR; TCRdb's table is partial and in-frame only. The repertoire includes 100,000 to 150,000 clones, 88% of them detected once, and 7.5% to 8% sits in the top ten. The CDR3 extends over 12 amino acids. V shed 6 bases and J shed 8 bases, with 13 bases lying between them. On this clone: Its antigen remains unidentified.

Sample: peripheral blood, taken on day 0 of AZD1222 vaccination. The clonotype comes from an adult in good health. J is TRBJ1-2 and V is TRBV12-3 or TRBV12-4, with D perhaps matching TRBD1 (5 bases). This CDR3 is CASSPQRGGYTF. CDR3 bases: TGTGCCAGCAGCCCCCAAAGGGGCGGCTACACCTTC.